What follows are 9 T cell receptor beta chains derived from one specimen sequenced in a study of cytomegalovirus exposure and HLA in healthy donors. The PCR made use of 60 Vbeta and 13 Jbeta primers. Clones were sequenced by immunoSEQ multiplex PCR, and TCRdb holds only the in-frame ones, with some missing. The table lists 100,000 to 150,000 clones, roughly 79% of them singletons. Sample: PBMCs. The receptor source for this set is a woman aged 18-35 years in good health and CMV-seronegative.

The CDR3 DNA follows: TGTGCCAGCAGTGAAGACGGTTTGTATCAGCCCCAGCATTTT. Residues: CASSEDGLYQPQHF. V usage is TRBV6-1 and J usage is TRBJ1-5; D ambiguous. The CDR3 totals 14 residues. V lost 1 base, J lost 5 bases, and 9 bases lay in between. The germline V gene has CDR1 MNHNS and CDR2 SASEGT.

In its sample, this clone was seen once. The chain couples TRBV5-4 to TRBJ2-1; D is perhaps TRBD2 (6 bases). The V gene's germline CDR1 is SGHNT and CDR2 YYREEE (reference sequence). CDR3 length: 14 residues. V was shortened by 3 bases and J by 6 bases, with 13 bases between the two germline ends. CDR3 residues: CASSSGGTLNEQFF. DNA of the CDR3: TGTGCCAGCAGCTCTGGGGGGACTCTCAATGAGCAGTTCTTC.

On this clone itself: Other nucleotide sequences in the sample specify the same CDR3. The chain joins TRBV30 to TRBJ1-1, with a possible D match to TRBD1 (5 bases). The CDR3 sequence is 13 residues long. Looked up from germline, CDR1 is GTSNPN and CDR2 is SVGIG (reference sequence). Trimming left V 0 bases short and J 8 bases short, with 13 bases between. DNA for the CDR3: TGTGCCTGGAGTGTACAAAGGGGCACCGAAGCTTTCTTT. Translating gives CAWSVQRGTEAFF.

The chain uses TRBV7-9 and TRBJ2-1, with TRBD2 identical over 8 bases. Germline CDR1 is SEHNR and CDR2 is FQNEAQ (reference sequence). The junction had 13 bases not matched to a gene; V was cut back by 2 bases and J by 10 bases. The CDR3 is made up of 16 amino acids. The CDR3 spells CASSLSSSGLGGEQFF. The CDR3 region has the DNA TGTGCCAGCAGCTTAAGTTCTAGCGGGCTCGGGGGAGAGCAGTTCTTC. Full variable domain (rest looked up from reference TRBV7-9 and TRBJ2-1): DTGVSQNPRHKITKRGQNVTFRCDPISEHNRLYWYRQTLGQGPEFLTYFQNEAQLEKSRLLSDRFSAERPKGSFSTLEIQRTEQGDSAMYLCASSLSSSGLGGEQFFGPGTRLTVL.

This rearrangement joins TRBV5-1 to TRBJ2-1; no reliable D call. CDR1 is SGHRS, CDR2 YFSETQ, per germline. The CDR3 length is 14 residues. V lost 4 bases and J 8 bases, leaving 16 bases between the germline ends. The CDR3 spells CASSPPRYQDEQFF. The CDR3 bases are TGCGCCAGCAGCCCCCCGCGATACCAAGATGAGCAGTTCTTC.

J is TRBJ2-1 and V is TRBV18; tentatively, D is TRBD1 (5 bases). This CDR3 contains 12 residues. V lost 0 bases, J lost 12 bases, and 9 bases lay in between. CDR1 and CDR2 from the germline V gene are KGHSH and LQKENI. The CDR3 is CASSPPGLGQFF. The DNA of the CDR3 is TGTGCCAGCTCACCACCGGGGCTAGGGCAGTTCTTC.

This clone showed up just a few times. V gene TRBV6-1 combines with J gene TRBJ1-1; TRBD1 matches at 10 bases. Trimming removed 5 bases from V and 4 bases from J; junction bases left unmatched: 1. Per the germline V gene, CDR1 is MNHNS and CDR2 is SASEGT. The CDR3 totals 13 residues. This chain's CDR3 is CASSRTGGTEAFF. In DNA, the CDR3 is TGTGCCAGCAGTCGGACAGGGGGCACTGAAGCTTTCTTT.

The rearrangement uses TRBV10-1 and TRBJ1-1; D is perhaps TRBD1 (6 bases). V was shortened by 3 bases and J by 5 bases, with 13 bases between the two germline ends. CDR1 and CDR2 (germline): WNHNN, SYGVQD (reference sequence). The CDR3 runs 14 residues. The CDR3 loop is CASSDRQGRTEAFF. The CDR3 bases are TGCGCCAGCAGTGATAGGCAGGGGCGGACTGAAGCTTTCTTT.

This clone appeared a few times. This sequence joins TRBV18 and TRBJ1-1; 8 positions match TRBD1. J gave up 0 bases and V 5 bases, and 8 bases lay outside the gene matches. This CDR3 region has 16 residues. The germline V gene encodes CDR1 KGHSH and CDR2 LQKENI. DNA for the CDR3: TGTGCCAGCTCATCAGTTAAACAGGGGGTGAACACTGAAGCTTTCTTT. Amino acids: CASSSVKQGVNTEAFF.